Listed here are 23 T cell receptor beta chains from one sample, sequenced in a study of PD-L1 blockade in urothelial cancer. The data were produced by immunoSEQ multiplex PCR, yet TCRdb's version contains in-frame clones alone and is incomplete. The sample shows more than 50,000 clones, about four fifths of them seen only once. The starting material was PBMCs, obtained around atezolizumab (anti-PD-L1) treatment. The receptor set was obtained from a man aged 70-80 years with urothelial cancer.

The chain is built from TRBV19 and TRBJ2-6; D call uncertain. This CDR3 region has 17 residues. Germline assignment: CDR1 LNHDA and CDR2 SQIVND (reference sequence). Trimming stripped 4 bases from V and 0 bases from J, with 13 bases between. CDR3 in DNA: TGTGCCAGTAGTACCGCGGCGGCAGTCTCTGGGGCCAACGTCCTGACTTTC. Residues: CASSTAAAVSGANVLTF.

This clone turned up a few times. J is TRBJ2-5 and V is TRBV10-1; D gene unclear. Trimming stripped 3 bases from V and 5 bases from J, with 16 bases between. Germline V gives CDR1 WNHNN, CDR2 SYGVQD (reference sequence). This CDR3 is built from 15 residues. The CDR3 here is CASSDGDTPGETQYF. The CDR3 DNA is TGCGCCAGCAGTGATGGCGATACCCCCGGGGAGACCCAGTACTTC.

This chain uses TRBV27 with TRBJ2-7, with D perhaps TRBD2 (6 bases). The CDR3 is 13 residues long. The V and J ends lost 5 bases and 2 bases respectively, with 10 bases between them. In germline, CDR1 is MNHEY, CDR2 SMNVEV (reference sequence). CDR3 sequence (DNA): TGTGCCAGCAGTGGGGACTTTCCCTACGAGCAGTACTTC. The encoded protein is CASSGDFPYEQYF.

The chain recombines TRBV11-2 with TRBJ2-7; TRBD2 matches 12 bases. Germline CDR1 reads SGHAT; CDR2 reads FQNNGV. J gave up 3 bases and V 4 bases, and 7 bases lay outside the gene matches. This CDR3 is built from 16 residues. CDR3 loop: CASSSPRTSGVYEQYF. The CDR3, as DNA: TGTGCCAGCAGCTCCCCACGGACTAGCGGGGTCTACGAGCAGTACTTC.

J is TRBJ2-4 and V is TRBV10-3; 9 bases are a match to TRBD1. Germline CDR1 and CDR2: ENHRY and SYGVKD. V lost 3 bases and J lost 0; bases outside the gene matches: 3. CDR3 size: 16 residues. The CDR3 protein is CAISDGQGLAKNIQYF. DNA for the CDR3: TGTGCCATCAGTGATGGACAGGGGTTAGCCAAAAACATTCAGTACTTC.

The chain links TRBV6-5 to TRBJ1-1, with D hard to call. Germline-derived CDR1 and CDR2 are MNHEY and SVGAGI. Between the trimmed V and J ends, which lost 0 bases and 4 bases, there was a span of 9 bases. This CDR3 region has 14 residues. CDR3 coding DNA: TGTGCCAGCAGTTACTCAAGGAGGGCCACTGAAGCTTTCTTT. Encoded protein: CASSYSRRATEAFF.

The V and J genes are TRBV6-5 and TRBJ2-1; 11 bases match TRBD2. CDR1 is MNHEY and CDR2 is SVGAGI in the germline V gene. CDR3 length: 15 residues. Losses at the gene ends were 9 bases for V and 4 bases for J; bases not matched to a gene: 8. The CDR3 protein is CASIRTSGSYNEQFF. For the CDR3, the DNA is TGTGCCAGTATACGAACTAGCGGGAGTTACAATGAGCAGTTCTTC.

The chain links TRBV7-9 to TRBJ2-5, with 10 positions matching TRBD2. Germline lookup yields CDR1 SEHNR and CDR2 FQNEAQ (reference sequence). V shed 5 bases and J 4 bases; nucleotides not matched to a gene: 4. The CDR3 loop spans 14 amino acids. This CDR3 is CASSLLAGIETQYF. CDR3 nucleotide sequence: TGTGCCAGCAGCCTACTAGCGGGAATAGAGACCCAGTACTTC.

This clone was observed a single time. The chain uses TRBV19 and TRBJ1-1; 8 bases align to TRBD1. CDR1 is LNHDA and CDR2 is SQIVND in the germline V gene (reference sequence). CDR3 length: 15 amino acids. V dropped 5 bases and J dropped 11; count of bases not matched to a gene: 16. CDR3 sequence reads: CASSPQGALPPAAFF. CDR3 coding DNA: TGTGCCAGTAGTCCTCAGGGGGCGCTTCCTCCGGCTGCTTTCTTT.

The rearrangement uses TRBV5-1 and TRBJ1-5, with D possibly being TRBD1 (6 bases). Germline CDR1 SGHRS, CDR2 YFSETQ. V shed 0 bases and J shed 5 bases, with 12 bases lying between them. The CDR3 has 15 amino acids. The CDR3 nucleotides read TGCGCCAGCAGCTTGGAAGGGGGATGGCATCAGCCCCAGCATTTT. It specifies CASSLEGGWHQPQHF. The whole variable domain, filled in from reference TRBV5-1 and TRBJ1-5, reads KAGVTQTPRYLIKTRGQQVTLSCSPISGHRSVSWYQQTPGQGLQFLFEYFSETQRNKGNFPGRFSGRQFSNSRSEMNVSTLELGDSALYLCASSLEGGWHQPQHFGDGTRLSIL.

This clone was found once. The gene calls are TRBV19 and TRBJ1-5, with TRBD1 matching over 7 bases. Looked up from germline, CDR1 is LNHDA and CDR2 is SQIVND (reference sequence). The CDR3 contains 13 residues. V was clipped by 8 bases and J by 7 bases; unmatched bases: 8. The CDR3 DNA is TGTGCCAGTGCGAGGGGGCGTCGGCAGCCCCAGCATTTT. Amino acids: CASARGRRQPQHF.

The chain uses TRBV5-1 and TRBJ2-3; TRBD1 might be the D (6 bases). The CDR3 extends over 14 amino acids. Trimming stripped 3 bases from V and 0 bases from J, with 8 bases between. The V gene's germline CDR1 is SGHRS and CDR2 YFSETQ. CDR3 nucleotide sequence: TGCGCCAGCAGCTCCGGACAGAGCACAGATACGCAGTATTTT. As protein: CASSSGQSTDTQYF.

In DNA, the CDR3 is TGTGCCAGCAGTGAAGGCTGGTGGACTAGCGGGAGGAAGGGCAACGAGCAGTACTTC. Protein: CASSEGWWTSGRKGNEQYF. The chain carries TRBV6-1 and TRBJ2-7; 14 nucleotides agree with TRBD2. This CDR3 has 19 amino acids. Germline V CDR1 and CDR2: MNHNS, SASEGT. Losses at the gene ends were 1 base for V and 5 bases for J; bases not matched to a gene: 13.

This clone has a handful of counts. The V gene is TRBV10-3, the J gene TRBJ2-7; maybe TRBD2 (5 bases). From germline, CDR1 is ENHRY and CDR2 SYGVKD. Trimming took off 8 bases at V and 3 bases at J, with 17 bases between the two ends. This CDR3 contains 14 residues. The CDR3, as DNA: TGTGCCATCGCAGGACTGCAAGAAGGCTACGAGCAGTACTTC. This codes for CAIAGLQEGYEQYF.

This clone showed up just a few times. The chain carries TRBV11-2 and TRBJ2-3; 7 positions match TRBD2. V was pared by 5 bases and J by 0 bases, with 8 bases of the junction left unmatched. The germline CDR1 and CDR2 sequences are SGHAT and FQNNGV. The CDR3 runs 16 residues. Written as DNA, the CDR3 is TGTGCCAGCAGCGAAATTTATAGCGGGAGCACAGATACGCAGTATTTT. Translation gives CASSEIYSGSTDTQYF.

The chain couples TRBV6-5 to TRBJ2-2, with D uncertain. The CDR3 loop spans 11 amino acids. V was shortened by 8 bases and J by 5 bases, with 6 bases between the two germline ends. Per germline, CDR1 MNHEY and CDR2 SVGAGI. CDR3 in amino acids: CASGRTGELFF. CDR3 in DNA: TGTGCCAGCGGCAGAACCGGGGAGCTGTTTTTT.

CDR3 residues: CASSLARNSYEQYF. The CDR3 DNA reads as TGCGCCAGCAGCTTGGCCAGGAATTCCTACGAGCAGTACTTC. The rearrangement uses TRBV5-1 and TRBJ2-7; D ambiguous. This CDR3 is built from 14 residues. The germline CDR1 and CDR2 sequences are SGHRS and YFSETQ. V was clipped by 0 bases and J by 1 base, with 8 bases between them.

The V gene is TRBV5-8, the J gene TRBJ2-3; the match to TRBD1 covers 9 bases. Germline V gene lookup returns CDR1 SGHTS and CDR2 YDEGEE. This CDR3 has 14 amino acids. Trimming removed 7 bases from V and 1 base from J; junction bases left unmatched: 4. The chain's CDR3 is CASRRDRGTDTQYF. CDR3 in DNA: TGTGCCAGCCGCCGGGACAGGGGCACAGATACGCAGTATTTT.

This chain links TRBV4-2 with TRBJ2-2; 9 bases align to TRBD1. Germline CDR1 and CDR2: LGHNA and YNFKEQ. The V segment lost 5 bases and the J segment 2 bases; nucleotides outside the gene matches: 6. This CDR3 has 16 residues. The chain's CDR3 is CASSYGTGINTGELFF. The CDR3 region has the DNA TGTGCCAGCAGCTACGGGACAGGGATAAACACCGGGGAGCTGTTTTTT.

This clone was found once. The chain employs TRBV5-1 and TRBJ2-3; 8 bases map to TRBD2. The CDR3 is 14 amino acids. Germline lookup yields CDR1 SGHRS and CDR2 YFSETQ. J was trimmed by 6 bases and V by 3 bases; bases with no gene match: 6. CDR3 coding DNA: TGCGCCAGCAGCTCTAGGACTAGCTATGATACGCAGTATTTT. Translated, it gives CASSSRTSYDTQYF. Drawing the rest from reference TRBV5-1 and TRBJ2-3, the complete variable domain is KAGVTQTPRYLIKTRGQQVTLSCSPISGHRSVSWYQQTPGQGLQFLFEYFSETQRNKGNFPGRFSGRQFSNSRSEMNVSTLELGDSALYLCASSSRTSYDTQYFGPGTRLTVL.

CDR3 DNA: TGCGCCAGCAGCTTGGCCTTGGGGACTAGCGCCTCCTACAATGAGCAGTTCTTC. This translates into CASSLALGTSASYNEQFF. This rearrangement joins TRBV5-1 to TRBJ2-1, with 10 bases lining up with TRBD2. Trimming cost V 0 bases and J 0 bases; bases outside gene matches: 6. Germline CDR1 SGHRS, CDR2 YFSETQ. The CDR3 length is 18 residues.

V is TRBV4-1 and J is TRBJ2-2; maybe TRBD2 (5 bases). CDR1 and CDR2 from the germline V gene are MGHRA and YSYEKL. The CDR3 runs to 17 residues. V lost 4 bases and J 7 bases, leaving 22 bases between the germline ends. CDR3 region: CASSPRSGARLGGELFF. The DNA of the CDR3 is TGCGCCAGCAGCCCAAGGAGCGGAGCCAGGTTAGGCGGGGAGCTGTTTTTT.

V gene TRBV7-9 combines with J gene TRBJ1-2, with a possible D match to TRBD1 (6 bases). Germline loops: CDR1 SEHNR, CDR2 FQNEAQ (reference sequence). This CDR3 comprises 13 residues. V lost 6 bases, J lost 4 bases, and 12 bases lay in between. The CDR3 coding sequence is TGTGCCAGCAGTTCGACAGGTCTCTATGGCTACACCTTC. This encodes CASSSTGLYGYTF.